One T cell receptor (beta chain) is described in this entry. Antigen unknown. The PCR made use of 60 Vbeta and 13 Jbeta primers. Clones were read by immunoSEQ multiplex PCR, and TCRdb kept only the in-frame ones, dropping some. The data show 160,000 or so clones, 80% to 90% seen once. After removal of 4 bases from V and 3 bases from J, the junction contained 4 bases not matched to a gene. This CDR3 has 13 residues. From germline, CDR1 is SQVTM and CDR2 ANQGSEA. This entry comes from a study of cytomegalovirus exposure and HLA in healthy donors. Study-wide results and caveats: Analyzed later, association rates of TCRs varied across HLA loci, with DRB1 most and HLA-C fewest. With high specificity and sensitivity, the classifier reportedly diagnosed cytomegalovirus status. It was 150 to 200 TCR beta chains that were listed as cytomegalovirus-associated.

The sample consisted of PBMCs. The sequence derives from a woman aged 25 to 45 in good health and CMV-seropositive. This chain connects TRBV29-1 to TRBJ2-7; 9 bases are a match to TRBD1. The CDR3 spells CSVATTGGYEQYF. Here the CDR3 DNA reads TGCAGCGTTGCTACGACAGGGGGCTACGAGCAGTACTTC.